This T cell receptor beta chain originates from a study of blood T cell repertoires in COVID-19. Turning to the study itself: PBMCs, B-cell-depleted T cells, or T cells were the source of the cDNA or gDNA that made up the material.

This CDR3 spans 15 amino acids. Profiled with immunoSEQ multiplex PCR; TCRdb holds only in-frame clones, not every one. The sample includes roughly 220,000 clones, around 86% seen only once; the top ten take roughly 2.3%. Sequencing was performed on peripheral blood. The source of this sequence is a man aged 30 to 39 who had recovered from COVID-19. This rearrangement joins TRBV21-1 to TRBJ1-6; the table's D call, TRBD1, was not checked against the DNA. TRBV21-1 is an annotated pseudogene. CDR3 protein: CASSAPGQDNSPLHF. The CDR3 bases are TGTGCCAGCAGCGCCCCGGGACAGGACAATTCACCCCTCCACTTT.